This T cell receptor beta chain emerged from a study of shared clonotypes between healthy human individuals. Study-wide findings and caveats: Shared clonotypes: about 5% naive CD4, under 4% naive CD8, roughly 2.4% memory CD4, approximately 0.41% memory CD8. Enrolling few donors narrowed the genetic and exposure-history diversity that was represented.

Deep level was the assay's run setting. A 200 ng quantity of DNA, 29,000 or so T cell genomes, went into the sorted-subset replicate PCRs. Only in-frame clones appear in the TCRdb table, and some are missing; sequencing was by immunoSEQ multiplex PCR. The sample contains around 2.1 million clones, roughly 95% of which appear only once. For this clone: Antigen unknown.

The CDR3 runs to 15 residues. Trimming shortened V by 0 bases and J by 1 base, and 10 bases separated the two germline ends. From germline, CDR1 is LNHNV and CDR2 YYDKDF (reference sequence). The genes are TRBV15 and TRBJ2-7; D possibly corresponds to TRBD1 (5 bases). This TCR was sampled from a young man in good health. The sequenced sample consisted of naive CD4+ T cells sorted from blood. Subset in this sample: CD45RA+ positively selected. DNA for the CDR3: TGTGCCACCAGCAGAGATCCGGCAGGGTCCTACGAGCAGTACTTC. Translation gives CATSRDPAGSYEQYF.